Shown below are 21 T cell receptor beta chains from a single sample sequenced in a study of blood T cell repertoires in COVID-19. The data were produced by immunoSEQ multiplex PCR, yet TCRdb's version contains in-frame clones alone and is incomplete. The sample has some 120,000 clones, approximately 85% seen once. Source material: peripheral blood. Receptor source: a woman aged 80 or older with COVID-19, enrolled during active disease.

The rearrangement links TRBV6-4 to TRBJ2-3; 8 positions match TRBD2. Unmatched junction bases numbered 2, after V lost 4 bases and J lost 5 bases. This CDR3 region has 13 residues. Per the germline V gene, CDR1 is MRHNA and CDR2 is SNTAGT. Here the CDR3 DNA reads TGTGCCAGCAGTGCTCTAGCGGGAGATACGCAGTATTTT. Protein sequence: CASSALAGDTQYF.

The gene calls are TRBV3-1 (or the pseudogene TRBV3-2) and TRBJ1-1; D is undetermined. Trimming took off 0 bases at V and 5 bases at J, with 10 bases between the two ends. The CDR3 has 14 residues. Germline-derived CDR1 and CDR2 are LGHDT and YNNKEL (reference sequence). The CDR3 nucleotides read TGTGCCAGCAGCCAAGAGGGCCGCCGGACTGAAGCTTTCTTT. The encoded protein is CASSQEGRRTEAFF.

Remarks on this clone: One end of the junction fails to match germline, which may point to a read error. V gene TRBV19 combines with J gene TRBJ2-2; 7 nucleotides agree with TRBD1. The CDR3 loop spans 14 amino acids. CDR1 and CDR2 (germline): LNHDA, SQIVND (reference sequence). The CDR3 coding sequence is TGTGCAAGTAGTATGGGACAGTTCACCGGGGAGCTGTTTTTT. It yields the protein CASSMGQFTGELFF.

J is TRBJ2-7 and V is TRBV5-1; 7 bases match TRBD2. The CDR3 has 16 amino acids. The germline V gene encodes CDR1 SGHRS and CDR2 YFSETQ. The ends lost 2 bases at V and 3 bases at J; junction bases unmatched: 11. CDR3 DNA: TGCGCCAGCAGCTTAGCCCCAACTAGCGCCTTCTACGAGCAGTACTTC. Translating it yields CASSLAPTSAFYEQYF.

The chain uses TRBV9 and TRBJ2-7; TRBD2 might be the D (6 bases). This CDR3 contains 13 residues. From germline, CDR1 is SGDLS and CDR2 YYNGEE. Trimming shortened V by 0 bases and J by 6 bases, and 10 bases separated the two germline ends. In nucleotides, the CDR3 is TGTGCCAGCAGCGTAGCGGGAGCAGGCGAGCAGTACTTC. This sequence encodes CASSVAGAGEQYF.

V is TRBV10-1 and J is TRBJ2-7; TRBD2 aligns across 8 bases. From germline, CDR1 is WNHNN and CDR2 SYGVQD (reference sequence). Losses at the gene ends were 8 bases for V and 4 bases for J; bases not matched to a gene: 7. The CDR3 contains 13 residues. Here the CDR3 reads CASCREGTYEQYF. CDR3 DNA sequence: TGCGCCAGCTGCCGGGAGGGAACTTACGAGCAGTACTTC.

The rearrangement joins TRBV12-3 or TRBV12-4 to TRBJ1-2, with 8 positions matching TRBD1. This CDR3 is 13 amino acids long. The V and J ends lost 7 bases and 8 bases, in that order; junction bases with no gene match: 9. CDR3 residues: CASTRSSGGGYTF. The CDR3 DNA reads TGTGCCAGCACCCGGTCCTCAGGGGGCGGCTACACCTTC.

The V and J genes are TRBV7-3 and TRBJ1-2; perhaps TRBD1 as D (5 bases). Trimming left V 5 bases short and J 8 bases short, with 15 bases between. The CDR3 loop spans 13 amino acids. CDR1 is SGHTA, CDR2 FQGTGA, per germline. The CDR3 loop is CASSVTPGNGYTF. DNA for the CDR3: TGTGCCAGCAGCGTTACCCCAGGGAACGGCTACACCTTC.

J is TRBJ1-1 and V is TRBV29-1; D is unresolved. This CDR3 is 12 amino acids long. Germline values: CDR1 SQVTM, CDR2 ANQGSEA. The V end lost 7 bases, the J end lost 6 bases, and 15 bases lay between the germline ends. The CDR3 spells CSAHPNRAEAFF. The CDR3 nucleotides read TGCAGCGCCCACCCCAATCGAGCTGAAGCTTTCTTT.

The gene calls are TRBV9 and TRBJ1-3, with TRBD1 as a possible D gene (5 bases). The germline CDR1 and CDR2 sequences are SGDLS and YYNGEE. Trimming left V 2 bases short and J 4 bases short, with 13 bases between. The CDR3 has 15 amino acids. The CDR3 loop reads CASSVEGILGNTIYF. CDR3 nucleotides: TGTGCCAGCAGCGTGGAGGGGATACTGGGAAACACCATATATTTT.

The chain is built from TRBV28 and TRBJ1-4; the D is unclear. V lost 3 bases to trimming and J lost 3 bases, with 17 bases between them. The CDR3 runs 17 residues. CDR1 MDHEN and CDR2 SYDVKM come from the germline V gene. The CDR3 loop reads CASSLPIGLRANEKLFF. CDR3 nucleotide sequence: TGTGCCAGCAGTTTGCCAATCGGCCTGAGGGCTAATGAAAAACTGTTTTTT. Full variable domain (remainder filled in from reference TRBV28 and TRBJ1-4): DVKVTQSSRYLVKRTGEKVFLECVQDMDHENMFWYRQDPGLGLRLIYFSYDVKMKEKGDIPEGYSVSREKKERFSLILESASTNQTSMYLCASSLPIGLRANEKLFFGSGTQLSVL.

J is TRBJ1-3 and V is TRBV9; the match to TRBD1 covers 11 bases. Germline CDR1 and CDR2: SGDLS and YYNGEE. This CDR3 contains 18 residues. The V segment lost 0 bases and the J segment 0 bases; nucleotides outside the gene matches: 5. CDR3 sequence: CASSVGRGQGDSGNTIYF. The CDR3 DNA sequence: TGTGCCAGCAGCGTAGGCAGGGGACAGGGGGACTCTGGAAACACCATATATTTT.

V is TRBV11-2 and J is TRBJ2-1; D not resolved. Trimming removed 1 base from V and 3 bases from J, with 19 bases in between. CDR3 length equals 18 residues. The V gene's germline CDR1 is SGHAT and CDR2 FQNNGV. CDR3: CASSLGGIRPYDYNEQFF. CDR3 sequence (DNA): TGTGCCAGCAGCTTAGGAGGTATAAGGCCGTACGACTACAATGAGCAGTTCTTC.

V and J are TRBV10-3 and TRBJ2-7, with TRBD2 identical over 12 bases. V shed 5 bases and J 3 bases; nucleotides not matched to a gene: 2. CDR1 is ENHRY and CDR2 is SYGVKD in the germline V gene. The CDR3 contains 14 residues. CDR3 coding DNA: TGTGCCATCAGTCCTAGCGGGAGGGACTACGAGCAGTACTTC. It encodes CAISPSGRDYEQYF.

This clone was observed once. V is TRBV9 and J is TRBJ1-3; D gene ambiguous. Trimming shortened V by 0 bases and J by 2 bases, and 6 bases separated the two germline ends. The CDR3 consists of 14 residues. Germline CDR1 reads SGDLS; CDR2 reads YYNGEE. The CDR3 region is CASSVGGTGNTIYF. CDR3 coding DNA: TGTGCCAGCAGCGTAGGAGGGACTGGAAACACCATATATTTT.

The V call is TRBV9, the J call TRBJ1-1; possibly TRBD1 for D (6 bases). The CDR3 totals 15 residues. Germline CDR1 and CDR2: SGDLS and YYNGEE. Trimming pared 5 bases from V and 4 bases from J, leaving 18 bases between. The CDR3 loop reads CASSGKQGVATEAFF. CDR3 bases: TGTGCCAGCAGTGGTAAACAGGGAGTGGCCACTGAAGCTTTCTTT.

This rearrangement joins TRBV18 to TRBJ2-3; 7 positions match TRBD2. The V gene end was trimmed by 3 bases and the J gene end by 6 bases; junction bases not matched to a gene: 15. The CDR3 contains 17 residues. CDR1 is KGHSH, CDR2 LQKENI, per germline. CDR3 nucleotides: TGTGCCAGCTCACCTTTAAGACCTAGCGGTAGCTTTGATACGCAGTATTTT. Amino acid sequence: CASSPLRPSGSFDTQYF. Variable domain in full (rest from reference TRBV18 and TRBJ2-3): NAGVMQNPRHLVRRRGQEARLRCSPMKGHSHVYWYRQLPEEGLKFMVYLQKENIIDESGMPKERFSAEFPKEGPSILRIQQVVRGDSAAYFCASSPLRPSGSFDTQYFGPGTRLTVL.

The chain couples TRBV28 to TRBJ2-1, with 13 nucleotides matching TRBD2. V lost 10 bases to trimming and J lost 8 bases; unmatched junction nucleotides: 8. The germline V gene has CDR1 MDHEN and CDR2 SYDVKM. The CDR3 runs to 14 residues. CDR3: CATARLAGGHEQFF. DNA for the CDR3: TGTGCCACCGCCAGACTAGCGGGAGGCCATGAGCAGTTCTTC.

This chain uses TRBV28 with TRBJ1-6; the D is unclear. V was trimmed by 5 bases and J by 8 bases, leaving 16 bases between them. This CDR3 spans 15 amino acids. Per the germline V gene, CDR1 is MDHEN and CDR2 is SYDVKM. CDR3: CASSPRRGTHSPLHF. The CDR3 region has the DNA TGTGCCAGCAGTCCCCGACGGGGTACACATTCACCCCTCCACTTT.

This clone is a singleton in its sample. The chain combines TRBV3-1 (or the pseudogene TRBV3-2) with TRBJ2-3; D gene ambiguous. CDR3 length: 12 residues. Deletions cut 5 bases from V and 3 bases from J, with 6 bases between. Per the germline V gene, CDR1 is LGHDT and CDR2 is YNNKEL (reference sequence). The CDR3 nucleotides read TGTGCCAGCAGCTCAGGAACAGATACGCAGTATTTT. Translated: CASSSGTDTQYF.

This clone is a singleton in its sample. The chain has TRBV14 and TRBJ2-1; unclear D gene. Trimming left V 4 bases short and J 10 bases short, with 11 bases between. Germline assignment: CDR1 SGHDN and CDR2 FVKESK. The CDR3 totals 12 residues. The CDR3 DNA follows: TGTGCCAGCAGCCCACTATTTGGGGAGCAGTTCTTC. It encodes CASSPLFGEQFF.